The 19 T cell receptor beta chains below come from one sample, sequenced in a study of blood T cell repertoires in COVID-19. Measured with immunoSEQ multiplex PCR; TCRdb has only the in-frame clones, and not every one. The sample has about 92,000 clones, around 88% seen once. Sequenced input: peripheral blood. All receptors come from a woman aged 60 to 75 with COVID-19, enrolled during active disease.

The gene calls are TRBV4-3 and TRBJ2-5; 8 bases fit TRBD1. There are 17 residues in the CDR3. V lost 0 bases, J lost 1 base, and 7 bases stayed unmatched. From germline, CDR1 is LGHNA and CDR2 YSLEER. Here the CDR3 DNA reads TGCGCCAGCAGCCAAGATGAGGCGGGGACAGGCCAAGAGACCCAGTACTTC. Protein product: CASSQDEAGTGQETQYF.

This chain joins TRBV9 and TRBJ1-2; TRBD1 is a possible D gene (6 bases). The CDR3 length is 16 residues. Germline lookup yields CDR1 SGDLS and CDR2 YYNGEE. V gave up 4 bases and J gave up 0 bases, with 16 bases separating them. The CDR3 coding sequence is TGTGCCAGCAGCCCGCGGGGGGGGCGATCTAACTATGGCTACACCTTC. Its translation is CASSPRGGRSNYGYTF.

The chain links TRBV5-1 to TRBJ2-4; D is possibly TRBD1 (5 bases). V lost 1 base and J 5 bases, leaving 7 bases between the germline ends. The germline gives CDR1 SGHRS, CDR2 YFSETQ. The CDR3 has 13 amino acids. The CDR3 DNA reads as TGCGCCAGCAGCTTGTTACAGGAAAACATTCAGTACTTC. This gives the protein CASSLLQENIQYF. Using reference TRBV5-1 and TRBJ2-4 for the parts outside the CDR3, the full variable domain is KAGVTQTPRYLIKTRGQQVTLSCSPISGHRSVSWYQQTPGQGLQFLFEYFSETQRNKGNFPGRFSGRQFSNSRSEMNVSTLELGDSALYLCASSLLQENIQYFGAGTRLSVL.

CDR3 sequence: CSASNAGQGTDTQYF. CDR3 bases: TGCAGTGCCAGTAATGCGGGACAGGGGACAGATACGCAGTATTTT. J is TRBJ2-3 and V is TRBV20-1; TRBD1 agrees at 10 bases. V shed 6 bases, J shed 3 bases, and the junction held 9 bases outside the gene matches. The CDR3 spans 15 residues. Germline V CDR1 and CDR2: DFQATT, SNEGSKA (reference sequence).

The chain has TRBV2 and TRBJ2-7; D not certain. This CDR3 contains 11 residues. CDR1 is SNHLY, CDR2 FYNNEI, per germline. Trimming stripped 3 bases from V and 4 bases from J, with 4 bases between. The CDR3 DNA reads TGTGCCAGCAGTGATCGTTACGAGCAGTACTTC. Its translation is CASSDRYEQYF.

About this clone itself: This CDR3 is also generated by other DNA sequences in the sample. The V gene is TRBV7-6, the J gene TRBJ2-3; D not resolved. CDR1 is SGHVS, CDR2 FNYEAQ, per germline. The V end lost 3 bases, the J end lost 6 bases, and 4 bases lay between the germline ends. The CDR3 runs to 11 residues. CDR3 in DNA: TGTGCCAGCAGCTTGAGGGATACGCAGTATTTT. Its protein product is CASSLRDTQYF. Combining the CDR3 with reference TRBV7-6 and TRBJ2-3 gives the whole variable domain GAGVSQSPRYKVTKRGQDVALRCDPISGHVSLYWYRQALGQGPEFLTYFNYEAQQDKSGLPNDRFSAERPEGSISTLTIQRTEQRDSAMYRCASSLRDTQYFGPGTRLTVL.

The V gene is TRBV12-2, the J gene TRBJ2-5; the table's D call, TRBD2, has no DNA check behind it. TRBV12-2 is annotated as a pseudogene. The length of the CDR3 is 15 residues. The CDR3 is CASRPGLAGEETQYF. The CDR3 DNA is TGTGCAAGTCGCCCGGGACTAGCGGGGGAAGAGACCCAGTACTTC.

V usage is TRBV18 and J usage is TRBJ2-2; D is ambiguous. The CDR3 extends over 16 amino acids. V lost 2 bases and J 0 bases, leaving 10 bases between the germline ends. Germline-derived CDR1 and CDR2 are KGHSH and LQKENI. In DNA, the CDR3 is TGTGCCAGCTCACCATTCCACTATACGAACACCGGGGAGCTGTTTTTT. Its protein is CASSPFHYTNTGELFF.

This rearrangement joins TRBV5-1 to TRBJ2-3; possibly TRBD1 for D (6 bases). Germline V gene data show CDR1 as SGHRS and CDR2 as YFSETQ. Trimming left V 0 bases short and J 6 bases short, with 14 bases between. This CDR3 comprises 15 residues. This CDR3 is CASSLGVTGSDTQYF. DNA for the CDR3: TGCGCCAGCAGCTTGGGGGTTACAGGGTCCGATACGCAGTATTTT.

The CDR3 region is CASSQEIRTLYGYTF. In DNA, the CDR3 is TGTGCCAGCAGCCAAGAAATACGGACACTCTATGGCTACACCTTC. The rearrangement joins TRBV4-2 to TRBJ1-2; tentative D call: TRBD1 (5 bases). V was trimmed by 0 bases and J by 4 bases, leaving 12 bases between them. Germline assignment: CDR1 LGHNA and CDR2 YNFKEQ. The CDR3 is 15 amino acids.

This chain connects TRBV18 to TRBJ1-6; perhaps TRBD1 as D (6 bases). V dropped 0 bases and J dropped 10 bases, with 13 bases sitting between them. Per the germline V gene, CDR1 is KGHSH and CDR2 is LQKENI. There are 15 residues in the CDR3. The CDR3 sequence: CASSPPGRGSSPLHF. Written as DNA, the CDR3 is TGTGCCAGCTCACCACCGGGCAGGGGAAGCTCACCCCTCCACTTT.

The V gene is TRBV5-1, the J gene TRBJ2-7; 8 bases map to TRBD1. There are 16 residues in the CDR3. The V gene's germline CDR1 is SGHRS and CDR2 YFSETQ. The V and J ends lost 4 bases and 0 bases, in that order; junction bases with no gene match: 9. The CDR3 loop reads CASSPQGAASSYEQYF. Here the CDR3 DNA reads TGCGCCAGCAGCCCCCAGGGGGCCGCCAGCTCCTACGAGCAGTACTTC.

CDR3: CASGGAYNEQFF. The CDR3 DNA sequence: TGTGCCAGCGGGGGGGCCTACAATGAGCAGTTCTTC. This chain connects TRBV9 to TRBJ2-1; 7 bases match TRBD2. This CDR3 spans 12 amino acids. Per germline, CDR1 SGDLS and CDR2 YYNGEE. The V gene end was trimmed by 7 bases and the J gene end by 2 bases; junction bases not matched to a gene: 0.

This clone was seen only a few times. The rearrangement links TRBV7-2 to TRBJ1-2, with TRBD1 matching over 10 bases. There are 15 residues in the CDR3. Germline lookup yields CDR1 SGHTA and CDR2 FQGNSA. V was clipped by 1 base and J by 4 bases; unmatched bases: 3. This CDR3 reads CASSLDWTGGYGYTF. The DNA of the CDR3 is TGTGCCAGCAGCTTAGACTGGACAGGGGGCTATGGCTACACCTTC.

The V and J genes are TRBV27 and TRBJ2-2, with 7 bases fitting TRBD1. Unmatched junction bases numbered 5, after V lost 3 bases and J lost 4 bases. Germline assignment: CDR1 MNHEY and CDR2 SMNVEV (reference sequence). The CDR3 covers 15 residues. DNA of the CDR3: TGTGCCAGCAGTTTCAGGGGGTCGGGCACCGGGGAGCTGTTTTTT. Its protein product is CASSFRGSGTGELFF.

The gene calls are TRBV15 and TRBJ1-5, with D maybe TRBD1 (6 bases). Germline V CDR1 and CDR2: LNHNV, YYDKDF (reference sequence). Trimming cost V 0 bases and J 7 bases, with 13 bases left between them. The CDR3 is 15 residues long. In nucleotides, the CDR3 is TGTGCCACCAGCAGAGATCGGGGGGCGCGGCAGCCCCAGCATTTT. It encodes CATSRDRGARQPQHF.

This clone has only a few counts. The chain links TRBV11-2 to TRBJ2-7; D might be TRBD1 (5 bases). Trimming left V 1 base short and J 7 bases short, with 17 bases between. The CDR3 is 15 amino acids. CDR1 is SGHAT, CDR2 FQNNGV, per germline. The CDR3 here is CASSLGLVGALEQYF. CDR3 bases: TGTGCCAGCAGCTTAGGATTAGTTGGGGCGTTAGAGCAGTACTTC. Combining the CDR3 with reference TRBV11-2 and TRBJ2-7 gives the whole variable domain EAGVAQSPRYKIIEKRQSVAFWCNPISGHATLYWYQQILGQGPKLLIQFQNNGVVDDSQLPKDRFSAERLKGVDSTLKIQPAKLEDSAVYLCASSLGLVGALEQYFGPGTRLTVT.

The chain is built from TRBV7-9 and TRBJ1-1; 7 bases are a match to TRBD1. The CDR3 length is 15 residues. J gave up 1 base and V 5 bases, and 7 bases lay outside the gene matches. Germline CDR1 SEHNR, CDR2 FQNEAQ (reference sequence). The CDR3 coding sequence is TGTGCCAGCAGCATCCGACAGGGTACGAACACTGAAGCTTTCTTT. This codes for CASSIRQGTNTEAFF.

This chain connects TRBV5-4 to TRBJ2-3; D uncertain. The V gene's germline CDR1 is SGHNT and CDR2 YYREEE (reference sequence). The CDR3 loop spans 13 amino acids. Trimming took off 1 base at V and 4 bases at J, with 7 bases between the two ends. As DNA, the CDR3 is TGTGCCAGCAGCTTGACCTATGCAGATACGCAGTATTTT. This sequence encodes CASSLTYADTQYF.